This entry lists 20 T cell receptor beta chains sequenced from one sample in a study of tumor-infiltrating lymphocytes in primary liver carcinoma. From around 0.5 ug total RNA, TCR beta cDNA was generated with a primer in the constant region. It was through three nested multiplex PCR rounds of slightly modified ARM-PCR that TCR beta libraries arose. It was with TRBV1-TRBV30 forward primers and a C-beta reverse primer that the first two PCR rounds were run, at 10 cycles each. MiXCR, applied by TCRdb to the multiplex PCR reads, yields one record per CDR3 protein. The sample lists approximately 330,000 distinct CDR3 sequences; 65% were seen once. Extraction also yielded germline DNA, while blood RNA was obtained from unsorted whole blood. Sequencing was performed on peripheral blood. Receptors originate from a man aged 40-50 years with primary liver carcinoma and hepatitis B virus infection.

The V gene is TRBV6-2 or TRBV6-3, the J gene TRBJ2-7, with D tentatively TRBD1 or TRBD2 (5 bases each). The CDR3 runs 16 residues. CDR1 MNHEY and CDR2 SVGEGT come from the germline V gene. DNA for the CDR3: TGTGACACTTTCTTTGGCCGGGACCGATCGTCCTACGAGCAGTACTTC. As protein: CDTFFGRDRSSYEQYF.

About this clonotype itself: This may come from a read error, since a much larger clone is one base off. The chain employs TRBV4-3 and TRBJ2-7, with D possibly being TRBD1 or TRBD2 (5 bases each). Germline values: CDR1 LGHNA, CDR2 YSLEER. The CDR3 has 18 residues. The CDR3 protein is CASSQTPLGYRGPYEQHF. The CDR3 bases are TGCGCCAGCAGCCAAACCCCCCTCGGATATCGGGGCCCCTACGAGCAGCACTTC.

CDR3 amino acids: CASSLLGAGGRTDTQYF. DNA of the CDR3: TGCGCCAGCAGCCTCCTGGGGGCGGGAGGGCGCACAGATACGCAGTATTTT. J is TRBJ2-3 and V is TRBV4-1; the match to TRBD2 covers 9 bases. The ends lost 4 bases at V and 1 base at J; junction bases unmatched: 9. Germline-derived CDR1 and CDR2 are MGHRA and YSYEKL. The CDR3 runs 17 residues.

In the case of this clonotype: The junction does not match germline at one end; this may be a read error. The V call is TRBV4-1, the J call TRBJ2-3; no clear D. The CDR3 sequence is 14 residues long. Germline-derived CDR1 and CDR2 are MGHRA and YSYEKL. The CDR3 DNA follows: TGCGCCAGCAGCCAAGGGGTGCTCACAAATACGCAGTATTTT. It encodes CASSQGVLTNTQYF.

The chain recombines TRBV5-1 with TRBJ2-1; 14 nucleotides match TRBD2. This CDR3 has 17 amino acids. The germline V gene has CDR1 SGHRS and CDR2 YFSETQ. Trimming at V came to 0 bases and at J to 7 bases, leaving 6 bases not matched to a gene. The CDR3 sequence: CASSLEGLAGVRNEQFF. In DNA form, the CDR3 reads TGCGCCAGCAGCTTGGAGGGACTAGCGGGAGTTCGGAATGAGCAGTTCTTC.

Points on this clonotype: The CDR3 ends on some other residue instead of the conserved phenylalanine or tryptophan, so this is likely a read error. The chain couples TRBV6-5 to TRBJ2-4; 10 bases line up with TRBD1. The V segment lost 4 bases and the J segment 1 base; nucleotides outside the gene matches: 7. Germline V gene data show CDR1 as MNHEY and CDR2 as SVGAGI. The CDR3 consists of 17 residues. The CDR3 sequence is CASSSIRQGAAKNIQYI. Here the CDR3 DNA reads TGTGCCAGCAGTTCCATCAGACAGGGGGCGGCCAAAAACATTCAGTACATC.

Turning to this clonotype: A single base separates this from a much larger clone, so it may be a read error. The V gene is TRBV10-3, the J gene TRBJ2-5; no clear D gene. The CDR3 contains 15 residues. The germline gives CDR1 ENHRY, CDR2 SYGVKD. DNA for the CDR3: TGTGCCATCAGTGATGGGTTGGCGGATCAAGAGATCCAGTACTTC. It specifies CAISDGLADQEIQYF.

The rearrangement links TRBV11-1 to TRBJ2-5; TRBD1 matches at 9 bases. V gave up 1 base and J gave up 4 bases; unmatched junction bases: 10. This CDR3 region has 17 residues. The germline gives CDR1 SGHAT, CDR2 FQDESV (reference sequence). The CDR3: CASSLGHGTGIGETQYF. CDR3 nucleotides: TGTGCCAGCAGCTTAGGGCATGGGACAGGGATCGGAGAGACCCAGTACTTC.

At least ten counts were recorded for this clonotype. J is TRBJ2-7 and V is TRBV6-2 or TRBV6-3, with TRBD2 matching over 13 bases. Trimming took 6 bases from V and 1 from J; bases not matched to a gene: 3. Germline V gene lookup returns CDR1 MNHEY and CDR2 SVGEGT. The CDR3 contains 15 residues. The DNA for the CDR3 is TGTGCCAGCAGCCGACTAGCGGGAGGATCCTACGAGCAGTACTTC. Its translation: CASSRLAGGSYEQYF.

In this sample, this clonotype turned up a few times. Relative to the germline gene, one junction end is altered; a read error may explain this. The genes are TRBV11-2 and TRBJ2-3, with a tentative D call TRBD2 (6 bases). CDR1 is SGHAT, CDR2 FQNNGV, per germline. CDR3 length equals 13 residues. CDR3 sequence (DNA): TGTGCCAGCAGCTTATCGGGAGCAGATGCGCAGTACTTT. Translated: CASSLSGADAQYF.

About this clonotype itself: No conserved phenylalanine or tryptophan ends this CDR3, so it is likely a read error. V usage is TRBV4-2 and J usage is TRBJ2-7; the D gene is possibly TRBD1 (5 bases). Trimming pared 0 bases from V and 3 bases from J, leaving 12 bases between. Germline V gives CDR1 LGHNA, CDR2 YNFKEQ. The CDR3 is made up of 15 amino acids. The CDR3: CASSQDMTAFYEQYH. As DNA, the CDR3 is TGTGCCAGCAGCCAAGATATGACAGCGTTCTACGAGCAGTACCAC.

As concerns this clonotype: Because it lacks the conserved phenylalanine or tryptophan at the end, this CDR3 is likely a read error. The chain combines TRBV6-1 with TRBJ2-2; 7 nucleotides line up with TRBD1. Germline V lookup: CDR1 MNHNS, CDR2 SASEGT. V was clipped by 2 bases and J by 5 bases; unmatched bases: 8. The CDR3 covers 16 residues. The DNA for the CDR3 is TGTGCCAGCAGTGAATGGGGGACAGCGAGTACCGGGGAGCTGTTTTGT. Translation: CASSEWGTASTGELFC.

A note on this clonotype: One end of the junction is discordant with germline, which a read error may explain. This sequence joins TRBV11-2 and TRBJ1-2; D is possibly TRBD1 (5 bases). The CDR3 sequence is 15 residues long. Germline V gives CDR1 SGHAT, CDR2 FQNNGV. The CDR3 protein is CASSLGVTAIGGYTF. The CDR3 DNA follows: TGTGCCAGCAGCTTAGGTGTGACAGCCATAGGAGGCTACACATTC.

This clonotype was picked up many times. V usage is TRBV6-1 and J usage is TRBJ2-7, with 7 bases fitting TRBD1. CDR1 and CDR2 (germline): MNHNS, SASEGT. The CDR3 is 13 residues long. Losses at the gene ends were 6 bases for V and 3 bases for J; bases not matched to a gene: 5. CDR3 in DNA: TGTGCCAGCAGCCCGACAGGGATCTACGAGCAGTACTTC. This gives the protein CASSPTGIYEQYF.

The genes are TRBV4-2 and TRBJ2-3, with D perhaps TRBD1 (5 bases). Germline V lookup: CDR1 LGHNA, CDR2 YNFKEQ. Between the trimmed V and J ends, which lost 0 bases and 1 base, there was a span of 14 bases. The CDR3 totals 17 residues. As DNA, the CDR3 is TGTGCCAGCAGCCAAGATCGATCCCAGGGTTGCACAGATACGCAGTATTTT. It specifies CASSQDRSQGCTDTQYF.

As concerns this clonotype: Without the conserved terminal phenylalanine or tryptophan, this CDR3 likely stems from a read error. This rearrangement joins TRBV6-5 to TRBJ2-5; no reliable D call. Germline lookup yields CDR1 MNHEY and CDR2 SVGAGI. Trimming took off 5 bases at V and 1 base at J, with 8 bases between the two ends. CDR3 size: 13 residues. The CDR3 sequence is CASSLSAQETQYL. CDR3 nucleotides: TGTGCCAGCAGTCTCTCGGCCCAAGAGACCCAGTACTTA.

The sample holds many counts of this clonotype. The chain joins TRBV11-3 to TRBJ2-7; 7 bases match TRBD1. The J segment lost 1 base and the V segment lost 5 bases, leaving 2 bases of the junction unmatched. This CDR3 region has 13 residues. Germline CDR1 is SGHNT and CDR2 is YENEEA. The CDR3 protein is CASSVGQSYEQYF. CDR3 DNA sequence: TGTGCCAGCAGCGTGGGACAGTCCTACGAGCAGTACTTC.

As to this clonotype: At one boundary the junction diverges from the germline segment, which might be a read error. The J gene is TRBJ2-2, the V gene TRBV11-2; D might be TRBD2 (5 bases). The CDR3 extends over 14 amino acids. Per the germline V gene, CDR1 is SGHAT and CDR2 is FQNNGV. CDR3: CASASGWNTGELFF. CDR3 sequence (DNA): TGTGCCAGCGCGTCGGGATGGAACACCGGGGAGCTATTTTTT.

A remark on this clonotype: A much larger clone lies a single base off, so this may be a read error. V and J are TRBV4-1 and TRBJ1-2; D not resolved. CDR1 is MGHRA and CDR2 is YSYEKL in the germline V gene. CDR3 size: 15 residues. The V and J ends lost 1 base and 4 bases respectively, with 13 bases between them. The CDR3 loop is CASSQVHPEGYGYTF. The CDR3 bases are TGCGCCAGCAGCCAAGTACATCCCGAGGGCTATGGCTACACCTTC.

The V call is TRBV11-2, the J call TRBJ2-2; 8 bases align to TRBD1. The CDR3 loop spans 14 amino acids. Germline V lookup: CDR1 SGHAT, CDR2 FQNNGV. The CDR3 protein is CADETGESTGELFF. CDR3 nucleotide sequence: TGTGCAGATGAGACAGGGGAGAGTACCGGGGAGCTGTTTTTT.